This T cell receptor (beta chain) was observed in a study of shared clonotypes between healthy human individuals. Deep-level settings were used for running the assay. Data came from immunoSEQ multiplex PCR; TCRdb stores just in-frame clones and leaves some out. Here the sample spans around 690,000 clones, about 90% being singletons. J gave up 4 bases and V 4 bases, and 10 bases lay outside the gene matches. Germline V lookup: CDR1 MDHEN, CDR2 SYDVKM. The length of the CDR3 is 16 residues. The chain links TRBV28 to TRBJ1-2; 9 positions match TRBD1. Sequencing was done on a sample of memory CD8+ T cells from PBMCs. Subset of the sample: CD45RO+ cells pooled with CCR7-negative TemRA cells. This TCR came from a man aged 18 to 35 in good health. Some clones in this sample may be carry-over from other donors' samples. CDR3 in amino acids: CASSSPTGGAFYGYTF. For the CDR3, the DNA is TGTGCCAGCAGTTCCCCAACAGGGGGCGCGTTCTATGGCTACACCTTC.